These 25 T cell receptor beta chains originate from one sample sequenced in a study of T cells and copy number aberrations in small-cell lung cancer. TCRdb's table, derived via immunoSEQ multiplex PCR, lists solely in-frame clones and lacks some. This sample has roughly 8,900 clones, with 75% to 80% found just once. Sample: normal tissue next to the tumor. Receptors were obtained from a man in his 60s with small cell lung cancer.

This chain connects TRBV2 to TRBJ2-3, with D possibly being TRBD2 (5 bases). Germline-derived CDR1 and CDR2 are SNHLY and FYNNEI. The CDR3 extends over 15 amino acids. The ends were cut back, 5 bases at V and 0 bases at J, with 12 bases in the middle. The CDR3 DNA sequence: TGTGCCAGCAGTTCGCGGGTGTCTAGCACAGATACGCAGTATTTT. As protein: CASSSRVSSTDTQYF. Using reference TRBV2 and TRBJ2-3 for the parts outside the CDR3, the full variable domain is EPEVTQTPSHQVTQMGQEVILRCVPISNHLYFYWYRQILGQKVEFLVSFYNNEISEKSEIFDDQFSVERPDGSNFTLKIRSTKLEDSAMYFCASSSRVSSTDTQYFGPGTRLTVL.

This chain connects TRBV7-8 to TRBJ1-5; D is possibly TRBD1 (6 bases). The ends were cut back, 1 base at V and 9 bases at J, with 16 bases in the middle. Germline V gives CDR1 SGHVS, CDR2 FQNEAQ. CDR3 size: 15 residues. Here the CDR3 reads CASSLGGGFGRPQHF. The CDR3 DNA sequence: TGTGCCAGCAGCTTAGGAGGGGGATTCGGGCGGCCCCAGCATTTT.

This clone appeared a few times. The V call is TRBV6-1, the J call TRBJ1-5, with 7 bases lining up with TRBD1. This CDR3 region has 16 residues. CDR1 is MNHNS, CDR2 SASEGT, per germline. The V and J ends lost 2 bases and 7 bases, in that order; junction bases with no gene match: 11. The CDR3 here is CASSEITGVLGQPQHF. As DNA, the CDR3 is TGTGCCAGCAGTGAAATAACAGGGGTTCTTGGACAGCCCCAGCATTTT.

The V gene is TRBV4-1, the J gene TRBJ1-1, with a weak D call TRBD1 (6 bases). Trimming removed 4 bases at V and 1 base at J, with 16 bases between. CDR1 is MGHRA and CDR2 is YSYEKL in the germline V gene. The CDR3 is 16 residues long. In DNA, the CDR3 is TGCGCCAGCAGCCGATGGGACATCGGACAGAACACTGAAGCTTTCTTT. Its protein is CASSRWDIGQNTEAFF.

The rearrangement uses TRBV10-3 and TRBJ2-2, with 8 bases aligning to TRBD2. Germline V gene data show CDR1 as ENHRY and CDR2 as SYGVKD. The CDR3 is 15 amino acids. V was pared by 11 bases and J by 4 bases, with 12 bases of the junction left unmatched. The chain's CDR3 is CAASAASGPTGELFF. In DNA, the CDR3 is TGTGCCGCCTCGGCGGCTAGCGGGCCCACCGGGGAGCTGTTTTTT.

The chain joins TRBV29-1 to TRBJ2-7; D call uncertain. V lost 6 bases, J lost 3 bases, and 15 bases lay in between. The CDR3 runs 13 residues. The germline CDR1 and CDR2 sequences are SQVTM and ANQGSEA. The CDR3 sequence is CSVTAADVYEQYF. For the CDR3, the DNA is TGCAGCGTCACGGCGGCGGACGTCTACGAGCAGTACTTC.

V usage is TRBV7-3 and J usage is TRBJ2-2; TRBD2 aligns across 8 bases. Per the germline V gene, CDR1 is SGHTA and CDR2 is FQGTGA. This CDR3 has 15 residues. The trim removed 5 bases at V and 10 bases at J, leaving 12 bases unmatched. CDR3 protein: CASSQFTGLAKELFF. For the CDR3, the DNA is TGTGCCAGCAGCCAGTTCACAGGACTAGCCAAGGAGCTGTTTTTT.

The chain has TRBV6-1 and TRBJ1-1, with D maybe TRBD1 (6 bases). V lost 3 bases, J lost 1 base, and 9 bases lay in between. The CDR3 consists of 14 residues. Germline V gene data show CDR1 as MNHNS and CDR2 as SASEGT. The CDR3, as DNA: TGTGCCAGCAGTGAGGGACAAGAGAACACTGAAGCTTTCTTT. It encodes CASSEGQENTEAFF.

With regard to this clone: This may be a read error, as it is one base from a much larger clone. The chain uses TRBV4-2 and TRBJ2-2, with D possibly being TRBD1 (6 bases). Germline V gene sequence: CDR1 LGHNA, CDR2 YNFKEQ. The CDR3 is 16 amino acids. Trimming pared 0 bases from V and 7 bases from J, leaving 15 bases between. This CDR3 is CASSQEAPQGFGELFF. For the CDR3, the DNA is TGTGCCAGCAGCCAAGAAGCCCCACAGGGCTTCGGGGAGCTGTTTTTT.

The V gene is TRBV19, the J gene TRBJ2-3, with 13 bases identical to TRBD2. In germline, CDR1 is LNHDA, CDR2 SQIVND (reference sequence). The CDR3 covers 16 residues. V gave up 8 bases and J gave up 1 base; unmatched junction bases: 6. This chain's CDR3 is CASATSGGWGTDTQYF. CDR3 nucleotides: TGTGCCAGTGCGACTAGCGGGGGGTGGGGCACAGATACGCAGTATTTT.

V is TRBV5-8 and J is TRBJ1-5; D gene ambiguous. Trimming cost V 4 bases and J 6 bases, with 5 bases left between them. The CDR3 totals 11 residues. Germline V CDR1 and CDR2: SGHTS, YDEGEE. Here the CDR3 DNA reads TGTGCCAGCAGCGAGGGTCAGCCCCAGCATTTT. As protein: CASSEGQPQHF.

This chain connects TRBV27 to TRBJ2-2, with 16 bases fitting TRBD2. The germline V gene has CDR1 MNHEY and CDR2 SMNVEV (reference sequence). The length of the CDR3 is 19 residues. V lost 5 bases to trimming and J lost 8 bases; unmatched junction nucleotides: 14. The CDR3 sequence is CASSLFPGLAGGVGGELFF. The CDR3 nucleotides read TGTGCCAGCAGTCTGTTCCCGGGACTAGCGGGAGGGGTTGGTGGGGAGCTGTTTTTT.

The chain employs TRBV5-1 and TRBJ2-3; no firm D call. This CDR3 is built from 12 residues. Germline CDR1 SGHRS, CDR2 YFSETQ. Trimming removed 6 bases from V and 0 bases from J, with 5 bases in between. The CDR3: CASIGSTDTQYF. DNA for the CDR3: TGCGCCAGCATCGGGAGCACAGATACGCAGTATTTT.

The genes are TRBV30 and TRBJ1-2, with a weak D call TRBD1 (5 bases). The germline V and J ends were trimmed by 4 bases and 2 bases, with 11 bases remaining between them. The CDR3 runs 13 residues. The germline V gene has CDR1 GTSNPN and CDR2 SVGIG (reference sequence). The CDR3 DNA reads TGTGCCTGGAAGGGGCAGACGAACTATGGCTACACCTTC. Translated: CAWKGQTNYGYTF.

The chain links TRBV4-2 to TRBJ2-3; possible D gene TRBD1, 5 bases. Deletions cut 0 bases from V and 6 bases from J, with 19 bases between. This CDR3 is built from 17 residues. The germline CDR1 and CDR2 sequences are LGHNA and YNFKEQ. CDR3 coding DNA: TGTGCCAGCAGCCAAGAGATAACCCAGGGTGCCGGGGATACGCAGTATTTT. Its protein product is CASSQEITQGAGDTQYF.

By share, this clone counts as large. The chain couples TRBV5-1 to TRBJ1-4, with 9 bases fitting TRBD1. CDR3 length: 15 residues. CDR1 is SGHRS and CDR2 is YFSETQ in the germline V gene. V lost 4 bases and J lost 8; bases outside the gene matches: 9. The CDR3 region is CASSPGTGFFEKLFF. In DNA form, the CDR3 reads TGCGCCAGCAGCCCGGGGACAGGGTTTTTCGAAAAACTGTTTTTT.

This rearrangement joins TRBV9 to TRBJ2-7; D is possibly TRBD2 (5 bases). This CDR3 has 14 residues. Germline V CDR1 and CDR2: SGDLS, YYNGEE. V lost 0 bases and J 2 bases, leaving 9 bases between the germline ends. CDR3 sequence: CASSVGIGTYEQYF. The CDR3 DNA reads as TGTGCCAGCAGCGTAGGTATCGGGACCTACGAGCAGTACTTC.

This chain joins TRBV28 and TRBJ2-7, with D perhaps TRBD1 or TRBD2 (6 bases each). The CDR3 extends over 14 amino acids. The V gene lost 6 bases and the J gene lost 3 bases, with 15 bases spanning the gap. The germline V gene encodes CDR1 MDHEN and CDR2 SYDVKM. CDR3 region: CASRLSGGNYEQYF. The CDR3 coding sequence is TGTGCCAGCAGACTATCCGGGGGCAACTACGAGCAGTACTTC.

The chain recombines TRBV27 with TRBJ2-7, with D possibly TRBD1 on 5 matching bases. The CDR3 has 13 amino acids. The V gene lost 5 bases and the J gene lost 3 bases, with 11 bases spanning the gap. Germline CDR1 MNHEY, CDR2 SMNVEV (reference sequence). The CDR3 DNA reads as TGTGCCAGCAGTCCCAAGGGGAACTACGAGCAGTACTTC. Its protein product is CASSPKGNYEQYF.

This clone has just a few counts. The V gene is TRBV30, the J gene TRBJ2-7, with a weak D call TRBD1 (6 bases). CDR1 and CDR2 (germline): GTSNPN, SVGIG (reference sequence). The CDR3 is 11 amino acids. V was clipped by 2 bases and J by 4 bases, with 6 bases between them. The CDR3 coding sequence is TGTGCCTGGAGTAGGGGGTACGAGCAGTACTTC. Translating gives CAWSRGYEQYF.

This clone showed up just a few times. The J gene is TRBJ2-2, the V gene TRBV14; TRBD2 matches 11 bases. The CDR3 length is 15 residues. J was trimmed by 6 bases and V by 4 bases; bases with no gene match: 4. The germline CDR1 and CDR2 sequences are SGHDN and FVKESK. The CDR3 loop reads CASSPGTSGAGELFF. In DNA, the CDR3 is TGTGCCAGCAGCCCCGGGACTAGCGGAGCCGGGGAGCTGTTTTTT. Filled out from reference TRBV14 and TRBJ2-2, the complete variable domain reads EAGVTQFPSHSVIEKGQTVTLRCDPISGHDNLYWYRRVMGKEIKFLLHFVKESKQDESGMPNNRFLAERTGGTYSTLKVQPAELEDSGVYFCASSPGTSGAGELFFGEGSRLTVL.

This chain joins TRBV4-1 and TRBJ1-4; maybe TRBD1 (5 bases). This CDR3 is 13 amino acids long. The germline V gene has CDR1 MGHRA and CDR2 YSYEKL. Trimming took off 0 bases at V and 7 bases at J, with 6 bases between the two ends. In DNA, the CDR3 is TGCGCCAGCAGCCAAGATGGGGGTGAAAAACTGTTTTTT. Translation gives CASSQDGGEKLFF.

The V call is TRBV10-2, the J call TRBJ1-5; D is ambiguous. Per germline, CDR1 WSHSY and CDR2 SAAADI. V shed 6 bases and J shed 4 bases, with 10 bases lying between them. This CDR3 comprises 13 residues. The CDR3 DNA sequence: TGCGCCAGCAGGGTCGCAGAAAATCAGCCCCAGCATTTT. Its protein product is CASRVAENQPQHF.

The chain employs TRBV15 and TRBJ2-2, with a tentative D call TRBD2 (6 bases). V was pared by 6 bases and J by 0 bases, with 20 bases between. CDR1 LNHNV and CDR2 YYDKDF come from the germline V gene (reference sequence). There are 18 residues in the CDR3. For the CDR3, the DNA is TGTGCCACCAGAAAGAGTCCCAGGAGGACTACGAACACCGGGGAGCTGTTTTTT. Residues: CATRKSPRRTTNTGELFF.

The V gene is TRBV6-1, the J gene TRBJ2-2; tentative D call: TRBD1 (5 bases). V gave up 3 bases and J gave up 5 bases, with 10 bases separating them. The CDR3 is 14 residues long. From germline, CDR1 is MNHNS and CDR2 SASEGT. CDR3 sequence (DNA): TGTGCCAGCAGTGACAGGGCGTTGACCGGGGAGCTGTTTTTT. Amino acid sequence: CASSDRALTGELFF.